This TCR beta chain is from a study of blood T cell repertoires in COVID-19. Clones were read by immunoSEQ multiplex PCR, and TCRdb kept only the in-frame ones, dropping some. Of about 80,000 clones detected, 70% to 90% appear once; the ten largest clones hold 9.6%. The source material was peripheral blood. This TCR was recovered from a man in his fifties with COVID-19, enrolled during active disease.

The CDR3 sequence: CASSLGGGASGELFF. CDR3 in DNA: TGTGCCAGCAGCCTCGGAGGGGGCGCATCCGGGGAGCTGTTTTTT. This chain links TRBV28 with TRBJ2-2; a weak D match, TRBD1 (7 bases). The CDR3 has 15 amino acids. The ends were cut back, 6 bases at V and 6 bases at J, with 17 bases in the middle. Germline loops: CDR1 MDHEN, CDR2 SYDVKM.